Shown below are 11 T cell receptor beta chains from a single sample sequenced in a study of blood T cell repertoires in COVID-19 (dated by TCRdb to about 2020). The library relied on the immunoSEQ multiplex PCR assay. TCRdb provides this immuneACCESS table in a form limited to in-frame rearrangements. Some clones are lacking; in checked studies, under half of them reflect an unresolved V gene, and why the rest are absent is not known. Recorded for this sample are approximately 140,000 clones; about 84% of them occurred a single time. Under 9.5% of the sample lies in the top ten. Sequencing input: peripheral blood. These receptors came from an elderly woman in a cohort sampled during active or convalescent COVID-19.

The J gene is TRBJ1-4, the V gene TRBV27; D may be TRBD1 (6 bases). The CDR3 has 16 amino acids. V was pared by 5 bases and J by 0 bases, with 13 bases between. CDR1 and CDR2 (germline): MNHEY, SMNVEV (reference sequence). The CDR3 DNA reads TGTGCCAGCAGTCCGTGGACAGCGTCAACTAATGAAAAACTGTTTTTT. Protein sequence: CASSPWTASTNEKLFF.

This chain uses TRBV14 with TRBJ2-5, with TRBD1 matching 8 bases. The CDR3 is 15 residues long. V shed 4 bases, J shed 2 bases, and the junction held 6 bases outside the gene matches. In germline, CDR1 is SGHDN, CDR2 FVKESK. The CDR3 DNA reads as TGTGCCAGCAGCCGACAGGGGAATATTCAAGAGACCCAGTACTTC. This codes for CASSRQGNIQETQYF.

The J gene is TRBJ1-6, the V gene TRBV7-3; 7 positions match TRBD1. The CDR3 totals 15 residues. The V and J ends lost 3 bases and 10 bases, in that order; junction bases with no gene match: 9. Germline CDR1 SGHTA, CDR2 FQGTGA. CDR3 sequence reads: CASSLTQGKVSPLHF. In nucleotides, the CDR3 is TGTGCCAGCAGCTTGACACAGGGGAAAGTGTCACCCCTCCACTTT.

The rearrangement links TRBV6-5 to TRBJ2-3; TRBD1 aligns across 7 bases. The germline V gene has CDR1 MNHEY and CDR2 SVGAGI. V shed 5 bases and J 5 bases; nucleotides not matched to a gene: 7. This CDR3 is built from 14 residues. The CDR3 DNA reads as TGTGCCAGCAGTAAGGGGGCAGATAAAGATACGCAGTATTTT. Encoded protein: CASSKGADKDTQYF.

CDR3 nucleotide sequence: TGTGCCAGCAGTGAAGTGCCCAACTCCGACAGATACTATGGCTACACCTTC. Translation gives CASSEVPNSDRYYGYTF. The chain has TRBV6-1 and TRBJ1-2, with D perhaps matching TRBD1 (5 bases). CDR1 and CDR2 (germline): MNHNS, SASEGT. Between the trimmed V and J ends, which lost 1 base and 3 bases, there was a span of 18 bases. This CDR3 spans 17 amino acids.

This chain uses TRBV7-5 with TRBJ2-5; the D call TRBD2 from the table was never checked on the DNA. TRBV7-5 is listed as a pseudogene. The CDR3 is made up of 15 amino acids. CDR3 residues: CARSCPRGSRETQYF. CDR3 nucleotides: TGTGCCAGAAGCTGCCCCCGGGGGTCAAGGGAGACCCAGTACTTC.

CDR3 DNA: TGTGCCTCGCGGACAGGCCTCTATGGCTACACCTTC. Amino acid sequence: CASRTGLYGYTF. The chain carries TRBV30 and TRBJ1-2; the match to TRBD1 covers 7 bases. CDR1 GTSNPN and CDR2 SVGIG come from the germline V gene (reference sequence). Germline trimming cut 7 bases from V and 4 bases from J; bases unmatched to any gene: 6. The CDR3 totals 12 residues.

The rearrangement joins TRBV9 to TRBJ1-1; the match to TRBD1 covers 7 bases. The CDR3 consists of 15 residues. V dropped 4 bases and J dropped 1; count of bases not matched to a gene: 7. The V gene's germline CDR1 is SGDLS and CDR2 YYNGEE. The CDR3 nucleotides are TGTGCCAGCAGCTCCAGGACAGGAGGGAACACTGAAGCTTTCTTT. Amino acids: CASSSRTGGNTEAFF.

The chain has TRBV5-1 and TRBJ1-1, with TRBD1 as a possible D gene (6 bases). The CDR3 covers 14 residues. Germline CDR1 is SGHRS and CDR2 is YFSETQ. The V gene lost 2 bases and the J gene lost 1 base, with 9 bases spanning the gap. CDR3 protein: CASSFGGANTEAFF. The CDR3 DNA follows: TGCGCCAGCAGCTTCGGGGGGGCGAACACTGAAGCTTTCTTT.

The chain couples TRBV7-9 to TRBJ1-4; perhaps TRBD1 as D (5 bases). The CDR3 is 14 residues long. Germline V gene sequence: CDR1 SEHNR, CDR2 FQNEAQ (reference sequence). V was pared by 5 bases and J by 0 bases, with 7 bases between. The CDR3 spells CASSMDTTNEKLFF. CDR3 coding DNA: TGTGCCAGCAGCATGGACACAACTAATGAAAAACTGTTTTTT. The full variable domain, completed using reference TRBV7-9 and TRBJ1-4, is DTGVSQNPRHKITKRGQNVTFRCDPISEHNRLYWYRQTLGQGPEFLTYFQNEAQLEKSRLLSDRFSAERPKGSFSTLEIQRTEQGDSAMYLCASSMDTTNEKLFFGSGTQLSVL.

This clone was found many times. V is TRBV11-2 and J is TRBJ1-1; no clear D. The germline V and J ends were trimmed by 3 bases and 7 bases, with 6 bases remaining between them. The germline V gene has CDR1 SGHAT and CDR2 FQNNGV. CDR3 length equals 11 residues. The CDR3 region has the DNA TGTGCCAGCAGCTTTGCCAGTGAAGCTTTCTTT. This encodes CASSFASEAFF.